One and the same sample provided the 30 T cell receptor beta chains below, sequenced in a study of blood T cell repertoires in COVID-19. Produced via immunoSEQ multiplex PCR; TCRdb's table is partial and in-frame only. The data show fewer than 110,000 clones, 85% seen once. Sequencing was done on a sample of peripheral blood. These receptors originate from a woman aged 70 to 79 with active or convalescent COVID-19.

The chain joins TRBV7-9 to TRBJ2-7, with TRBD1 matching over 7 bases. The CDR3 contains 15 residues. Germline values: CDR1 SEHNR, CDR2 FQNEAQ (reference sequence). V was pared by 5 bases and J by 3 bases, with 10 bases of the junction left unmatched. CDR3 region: CASSPRTQGLYEQYF. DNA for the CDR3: TGTGCCAGCAGCCCAAGAACACAGGGGCTCTACGAGCAGTACTTC.

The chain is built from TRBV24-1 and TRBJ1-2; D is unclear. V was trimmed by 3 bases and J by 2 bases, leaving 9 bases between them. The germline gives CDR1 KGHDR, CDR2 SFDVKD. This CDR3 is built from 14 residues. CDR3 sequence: CATSDPGLNYGYTF. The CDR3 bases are TGTGCCACCAGTGATCCCGGACTCAACTATGGCTACACCTTC.

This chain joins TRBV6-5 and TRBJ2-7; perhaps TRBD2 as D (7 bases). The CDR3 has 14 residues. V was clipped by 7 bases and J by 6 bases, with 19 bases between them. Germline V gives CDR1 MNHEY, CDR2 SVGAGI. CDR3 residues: CASTATGTTGEQYF. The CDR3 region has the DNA TGTGCCAGCACCGCCACAGGGACTACCGGCGAGCAGTACTTC.

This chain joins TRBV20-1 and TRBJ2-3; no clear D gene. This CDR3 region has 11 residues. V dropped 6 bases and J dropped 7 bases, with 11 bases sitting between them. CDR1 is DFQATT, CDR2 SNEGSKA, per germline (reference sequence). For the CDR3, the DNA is TGCAGTGCCCCTGCCAGGAATACGCAGTATTTT. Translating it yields CSAPARNTQYF.

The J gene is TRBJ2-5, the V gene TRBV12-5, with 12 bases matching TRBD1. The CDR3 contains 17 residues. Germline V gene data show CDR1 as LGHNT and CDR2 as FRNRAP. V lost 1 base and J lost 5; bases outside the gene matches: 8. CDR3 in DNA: TGTGCTAGTGGTTTGGCGCTCCGGGACAGGGGGCGGGAGACCCAGTACTTC. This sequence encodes CASGLALRDRGRETQYF.

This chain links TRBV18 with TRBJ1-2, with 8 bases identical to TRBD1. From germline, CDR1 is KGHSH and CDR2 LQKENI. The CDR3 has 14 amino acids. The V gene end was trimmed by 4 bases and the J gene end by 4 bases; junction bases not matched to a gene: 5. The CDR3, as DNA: TGTGCCAGCTCACGCCGACAGGGGAGCTATGGCTACACCTTC. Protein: CASSRRQGSYGYTF. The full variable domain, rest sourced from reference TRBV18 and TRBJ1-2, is NAGVMQNPRHLVRRRGQEARLRCSPMKGHSHVYWYRQLPEEGLKFMVYLQKENIIDESGMPKERFSAEFPKEGPSILRIQQVVRGDSAAYFCASSRRQGSYGYTFGSGTRLTVV.

The CDR3 DNA follows: TGCGCCAGCAGTCACCCAGGACAGGAAGCTTTCTTT. The encoded protein is CASSHPGQEAFF. J is TRBJ1-1 and V is TRBV10-1; a weak D match, TRBD1 (6 bases). CDR1 and CDR2 (germline): WNHNN, SYGVQD (reference sequence). This CDR3 has 12 amino acids. V shed 5 bases and J shed 8 bases, with 12 bases lying between them.

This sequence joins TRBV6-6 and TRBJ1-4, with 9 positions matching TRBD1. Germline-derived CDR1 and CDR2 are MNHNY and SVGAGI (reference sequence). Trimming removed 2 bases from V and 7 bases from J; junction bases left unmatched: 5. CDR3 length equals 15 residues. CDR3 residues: CASSYRTGAREKLFF. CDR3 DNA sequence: TGTGCCAGCAGTTACAGGACAGGGGCTCGTGAAAAACTGTTTTTT.

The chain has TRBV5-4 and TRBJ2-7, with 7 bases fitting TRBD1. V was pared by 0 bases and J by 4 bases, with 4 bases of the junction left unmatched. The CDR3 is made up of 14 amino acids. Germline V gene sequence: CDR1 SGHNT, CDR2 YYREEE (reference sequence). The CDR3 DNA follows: TGTGCCAGCAGCTTGGCGGGACAGATATACGAGCAGTACTTC. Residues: CASSLAGQIYEQYF.

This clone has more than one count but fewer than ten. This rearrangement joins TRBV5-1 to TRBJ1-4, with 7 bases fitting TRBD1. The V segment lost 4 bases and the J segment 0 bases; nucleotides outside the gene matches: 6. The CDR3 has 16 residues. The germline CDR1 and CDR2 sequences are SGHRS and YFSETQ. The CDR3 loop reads CASSATGTSTNEKLFF. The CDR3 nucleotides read TGCGCCAGCAGCGCGACAGGGACATCAACTAATGAAAAACTGTTTTTT.

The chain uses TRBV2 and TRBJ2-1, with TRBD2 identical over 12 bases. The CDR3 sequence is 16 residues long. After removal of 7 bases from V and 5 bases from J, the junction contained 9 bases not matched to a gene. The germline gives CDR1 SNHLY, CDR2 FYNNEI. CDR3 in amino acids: CASNPMGLAGDNEQFF. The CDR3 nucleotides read TGTGCCAGCAACCCCATGGGACTAGCGGGTGACAATGAGCAGTTCTTC.

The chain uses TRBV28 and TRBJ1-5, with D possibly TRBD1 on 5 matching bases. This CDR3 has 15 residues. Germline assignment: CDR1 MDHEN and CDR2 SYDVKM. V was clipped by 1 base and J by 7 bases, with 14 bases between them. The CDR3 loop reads CASSLYGGGRQPQHF. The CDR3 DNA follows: TGTGCCAGCAGTTTATATGGGGGGGGTAGGCAGCCCCAGCATTTT.

In nucleotides, the CDR3 is TGTGCCAGCAGTCCCGACGGGGGAAGCAATCAGCCCCAGCATTTT. Its translation: CASSPDGGSNQPQHF. V gene TRBV2 combines with J gene TRBJ1-5, with D possibly being TRBD1 (5 bases). CDR3 length: 15 residues. Trimming took 5 bases from V and 1 from J, leaving 12 bases between them. Germline assignment: CDR1 SNHLY and CDR2 FYNNEI.

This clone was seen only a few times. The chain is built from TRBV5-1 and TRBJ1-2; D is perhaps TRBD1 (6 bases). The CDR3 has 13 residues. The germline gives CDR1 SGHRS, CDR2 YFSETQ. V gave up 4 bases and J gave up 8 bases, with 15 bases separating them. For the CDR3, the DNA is TGCGCCAGCAGCATACAGGGCTTGGAAGGCTACACCTTC. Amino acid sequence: CASSIQGLEGYTF.

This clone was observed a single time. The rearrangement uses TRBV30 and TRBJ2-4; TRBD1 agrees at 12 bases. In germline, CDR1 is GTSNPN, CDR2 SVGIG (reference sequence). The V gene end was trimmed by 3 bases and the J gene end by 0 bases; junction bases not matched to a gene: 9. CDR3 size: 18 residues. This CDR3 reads CAWSPGQGALLAKNIQYF. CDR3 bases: TGTGCCTGGAGCCCGGGACAGGGGGCCCTCCTAGCCAAAAACATTCAGTACTTC.

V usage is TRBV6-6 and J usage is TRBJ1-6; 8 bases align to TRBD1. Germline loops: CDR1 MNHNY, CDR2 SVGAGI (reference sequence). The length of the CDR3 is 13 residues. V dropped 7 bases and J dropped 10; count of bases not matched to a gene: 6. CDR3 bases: TGTGCCAGCACCGGACAGGGTCTATCACCCCTCCACTTT. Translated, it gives CASTGQGLSPLHF.

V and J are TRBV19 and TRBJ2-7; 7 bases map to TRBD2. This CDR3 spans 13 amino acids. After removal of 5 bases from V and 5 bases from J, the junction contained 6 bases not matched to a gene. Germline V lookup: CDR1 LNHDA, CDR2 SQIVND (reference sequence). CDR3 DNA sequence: TGTGCCAGTAGTGGGATAGCGGGCCACGAGCAGTACTTC. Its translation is CASSGIAGHEQYF. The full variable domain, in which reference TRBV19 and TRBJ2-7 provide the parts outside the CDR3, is DGGITQSPKYLFRKEGQNVTLSCEQNLNHDAMYWYRQDPGQGLRLIYYSQIVNDFQKGDIAEGYSVSREKKESFPLTVTSAQKNPTAFYLCASSGIAGHEQYFGPGTRLTVT.

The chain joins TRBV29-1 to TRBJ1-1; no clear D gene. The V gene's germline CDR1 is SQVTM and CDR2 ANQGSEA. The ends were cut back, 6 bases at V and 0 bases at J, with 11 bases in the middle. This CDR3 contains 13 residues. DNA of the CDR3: TGCAGCGTCGTAACAGCGGTGAACACTGAAGCTTTCTTT. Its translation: CSVVTAVNTEAFF.

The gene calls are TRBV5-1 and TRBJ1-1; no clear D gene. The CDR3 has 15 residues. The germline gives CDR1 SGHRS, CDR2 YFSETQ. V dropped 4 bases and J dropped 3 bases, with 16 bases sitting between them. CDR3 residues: CASSEPGKLDTEAFF. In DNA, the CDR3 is TGCGCCAGCAGCGAACCGGGTAAACTGGACACTGAAGCTTTCTTT.

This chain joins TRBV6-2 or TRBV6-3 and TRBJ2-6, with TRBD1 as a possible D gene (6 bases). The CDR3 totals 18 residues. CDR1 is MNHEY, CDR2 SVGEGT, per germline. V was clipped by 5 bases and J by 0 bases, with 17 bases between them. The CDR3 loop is CASSDPGTKGSGANVLTF. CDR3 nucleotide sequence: TGTGCCAGCAGTGACCCCGGGACAAAAGGCTCTGGGGCCAACGTCCTGACTTTC.

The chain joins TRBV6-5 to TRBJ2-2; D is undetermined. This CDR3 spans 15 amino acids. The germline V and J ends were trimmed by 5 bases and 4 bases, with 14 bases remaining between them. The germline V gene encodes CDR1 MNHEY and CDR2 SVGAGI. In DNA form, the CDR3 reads TGTGCCAGCAGTACTCGGCCAGGTGGCACCGGGGAGCTGTTTTTT. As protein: CASSTRPGGTGELFF.

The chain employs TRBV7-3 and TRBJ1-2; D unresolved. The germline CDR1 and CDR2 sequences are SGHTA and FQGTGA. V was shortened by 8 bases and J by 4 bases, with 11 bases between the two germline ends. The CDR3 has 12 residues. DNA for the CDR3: TGTGCCAGCTCCCTAGACCGCTATGGCTACACCTTC. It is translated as CASSLDRYGYTF.

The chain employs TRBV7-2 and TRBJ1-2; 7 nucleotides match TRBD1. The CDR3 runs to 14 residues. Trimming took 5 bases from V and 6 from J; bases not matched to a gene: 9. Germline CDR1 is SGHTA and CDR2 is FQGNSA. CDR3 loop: CASSPRQGSDGYTF. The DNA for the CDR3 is TGTGCCAGCAGCCCACGACAGGGTTCGGATGGCTACACCTTC.

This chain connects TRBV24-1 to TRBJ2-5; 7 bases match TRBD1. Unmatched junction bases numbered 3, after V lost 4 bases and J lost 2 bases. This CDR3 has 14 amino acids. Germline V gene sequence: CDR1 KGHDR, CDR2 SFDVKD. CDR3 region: CATSDPGQQETQYF. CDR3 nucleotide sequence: TGTGCCACCAGTGACCCGGGACAGCAAGAGACCCAGTACTTC.

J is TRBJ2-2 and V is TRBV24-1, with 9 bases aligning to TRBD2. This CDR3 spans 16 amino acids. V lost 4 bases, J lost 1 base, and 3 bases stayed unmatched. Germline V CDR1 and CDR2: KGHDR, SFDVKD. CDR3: CATSDIAGENTGELFF. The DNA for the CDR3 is TGTGCCACCAGTGACATAGCGGGAGAGAACACCGGGGAGCTGTTTTTT.

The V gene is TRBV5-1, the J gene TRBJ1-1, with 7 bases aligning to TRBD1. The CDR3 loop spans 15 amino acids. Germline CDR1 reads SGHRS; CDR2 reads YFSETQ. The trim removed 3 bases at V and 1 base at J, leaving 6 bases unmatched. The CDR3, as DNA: TGCGCCAGCAGCTCGGAGGGGGCCACGAACACTGAAGCTTTCTTT. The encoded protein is CASSSEGATNTEAFF.

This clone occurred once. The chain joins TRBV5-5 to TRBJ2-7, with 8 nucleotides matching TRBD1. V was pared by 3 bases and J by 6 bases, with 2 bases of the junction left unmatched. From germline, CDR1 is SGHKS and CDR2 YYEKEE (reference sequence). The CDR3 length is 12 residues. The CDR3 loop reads CASSSGGSEQYF. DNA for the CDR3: TGTGCCAGCAGCTCAGGGGGCTCCGAGCAGTACTTC.

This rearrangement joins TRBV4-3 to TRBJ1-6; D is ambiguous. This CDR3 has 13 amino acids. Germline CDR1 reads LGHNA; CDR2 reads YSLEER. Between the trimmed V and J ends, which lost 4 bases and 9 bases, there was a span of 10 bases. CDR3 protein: CASSPERGSPLHF. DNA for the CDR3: TGCGCCAGCAGCCCAGAGCGCGGTTCACCCCTCCACTTT.

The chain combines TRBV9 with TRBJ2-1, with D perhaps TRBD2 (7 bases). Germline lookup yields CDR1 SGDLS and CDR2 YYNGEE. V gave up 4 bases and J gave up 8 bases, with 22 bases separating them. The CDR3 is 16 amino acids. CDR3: CASSPRGGGRNYEQFF. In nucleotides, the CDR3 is TGTGCCAGCAGCCCGAGAGGGGGGGGGCGGAACTATGAGCAGTTCTTC.

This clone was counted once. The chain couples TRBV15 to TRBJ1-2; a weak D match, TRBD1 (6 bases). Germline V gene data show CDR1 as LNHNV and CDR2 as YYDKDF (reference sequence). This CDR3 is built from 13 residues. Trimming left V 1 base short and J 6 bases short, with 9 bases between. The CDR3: CATSRAQGHGYTF. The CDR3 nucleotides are TGTGCCACCAGCAGAGCACAGGGCCATGGCTACACCTTC.